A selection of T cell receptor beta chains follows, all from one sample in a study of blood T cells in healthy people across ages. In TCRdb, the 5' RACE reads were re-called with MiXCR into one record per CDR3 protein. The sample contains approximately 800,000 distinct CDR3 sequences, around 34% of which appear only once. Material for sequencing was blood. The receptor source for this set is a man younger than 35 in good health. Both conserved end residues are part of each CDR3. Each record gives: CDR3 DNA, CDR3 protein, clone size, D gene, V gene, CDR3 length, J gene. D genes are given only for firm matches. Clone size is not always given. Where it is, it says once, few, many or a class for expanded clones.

TGTGCCAGCAGCCAAGATCGGCTGGGACCCTATGGCTACACCTTC CASSQDRLGPYGYTF many - TRBV3-1 15 TRBJ1-2
TGTGCCAGCAGTGAGGGGGGTCAGCCCCAGCATTTT CASSEGGQPQHF many - TRBV2 12 TRBJ1-5
TGCGCCAGCAGCCTAACGGGGGGCCGATACAATGAGCAGTTCTTC CASSLTGGRYNEQFF - - TRBV4-3 15 TRBJ2-1
TGTGCCAGCAGTTCCCCTAGGAGGGACACTGAAGCTTTCTTT CASSSPRRDTEAFF - - TRBV6-6 14 TRBJ1-1
TGCGCCAGCAGCCAAGGTGGACAGGGAGGTGCCAAAAACATTCAGTACTTC CASSQGGQGGAKNIQYF few TRBD1 TRBV4-1 17 TRBJ2-4
TGTGCCAGCAGCCTTACAGGGCTCTACAATGAGCAGTTCTTC CASSLTGLYNEQFF few - TRBV27 14 TRBJ2-1
TGTGCCAGCAGTTTAATGGAGAGCTCCTACGAGCAGTACTTC CASSLMESSYEQYF few - TRBV12-3/TRBV12-4 14 TRBJ2-7
TGTGCCAGCAGCCAAGAGGCCAGGGGCGACAAGCAGTACTTC CASSQEARGDKQYF - - TRBV14 14 TRBJ2-4
TGCAGTGCTATCAAGACAGGGATTAATTCACCCCCCCACTTT CSAIKTGINSPPHF few TRBD1 TRBV20-1 14 TRBJ1-6
TGTGCCAGCAGTCCCGTTTGGGCCCTCGGCGGGGGCTACACCTTC CASSPVWALGGGYTF - - TRBV27 15 TRBJ1-2
TGCGCCAGCAGCCTCTTCGACAGAGATAATGAAAAACTGTTTTTT CASSLFDRDNEKLFF - - TRBV5-1 15 TRBJ1-4
TGTGCCAGCAGCCAACTGGCCTACAATGAGCAGTTCTTC CASSQLAYNEQFF - - TRBV14 13 TRBJ2-1
TGTGCCTGGAATCTAGGGGATAATTCACCCCTCCACTTT CAWNLGDNSPLHF - - TRBV30 13 TRBJ1-6
TGTGCTAGCAGCTTAGCGGAGTACAATGAGCAGTACTTC CASSLAEYNEQYF - - TRBV7-7 13 TRBJ2-7
TGCGCCAGCAGTCCGGGGGGAGTAACCACAGAGACGCAGTATTTT CASSPGGVTTETQYF - TRBD2 TRBV5-1 15 TRBJ2-3
TGTGCCAGCAGCAATTTTCGGACCGTAGCAACAGATACGCAGTATTTT CASSNFRTVATDTQYF - - TRBV7-9 16 TRBJ2-3
TGTGCCACCGCGGACAGTAACTATGGCTACACCTTC CATADSNYGYTF - - TRBV28 12 TRBJ1-2
TGTGCCAGCAGTTACCCACGGGAGACGGCGGGGGGACGCTACAATGAGCAGTACTTC CASSYPRETAGGRYNEQYF few TRBD2 TRBV6-5 19 TRBJ2-5
TGTGCCAGCAGCTTAAATGGGGGGGCTGGCACAGATACGCAGTATTTT CASSLNGGAGTDTQYF few - TRBV11-2 16 TRBJ2-3
TGTGCCAGCAGTCCGGGCCCTAACTATGGCCACACCTTC CASSPGPNYGHTF - - TRBV12-3/TRBV12-4 13 TRBJ1-2
TGTGCCAGCAGCGCGAGTCTAAGCTCCTATAATTCACCCCTCCACTTT CASSASLSSYNSPLHF - - TRBV9 16 TRBJ1-6
TGTGCCAGCAGCCAAGGTAGGGGGACCTCCTACGAGCAGTACTTC CASSQGRGTSYEQYF - - TRBV4-2 15 TRBJ2-7
TGCAGTGCCTCCAGCGGGGAATCGTACAATGAGCAGTTCTTC CSASSGESYNEQFF - TRBD2 TRBV20-1 14 TRBJ2-1
TGTGCCAGCAGTTCTGGACACATCACTCGGGGTCAGCCCCAGCATTTT CASSSGHITRGQPQHF - - TRBV12-3/TRBV12-4 16 TRBJ1-5
TGTGCCAGCAGCAGAAGACAGGATGGAACCGGGGAGCTGTTTTTT CASSRRQDGTGELFF few - TRBV14 15 TRBJ2-2
TGCAGCGTTGAAGAGTCAGGCTCTTTAGAGGGCTACACCTTC CSVEESGSLEGYTF - - TRBV29-1 14 TRBJ1-2
TGTGCCAGCAAGAAAATCACAGATACGCAGTATTTT CASKKITDTQYF - - TRBV7-2 12 TRBJ2-3
TGTGCCGGGACTGGGGCTCCCCAGGGGACCGGGGAGCTGTTTTTT CAGTGAPQGTGELFF - - TRBV2 15 TRBJ2-2
TGTGCCAGCAGTTTACTGGGGGTAGAGACCCAGTACTTC CASSLLGVETQYF few - TRBV12-3/TRBV12-4 13 TRBJ2-5
TGCAGCGTTCAGTCACAGACAAACATTCAGTACTTC CSVQSQTNIQYF - - TRBV29-1 12 TRBJ2-4
TGTGCCATCAGTGCGAGTGGGACAGACTACAATGAGCAGTTCTTC CAISASGTDYNEQFF few TRBD1 TRBV10-3 15 TRBJ2-1
TGCGCCAGCAGCTCACCGCGATCGACAGGAGAGTACTACAATGAGCAGTTCTTC CASSSPRSTGEYYNEQFF - - TRBV5-1 18 TRBJ2-1
TGCGCCAGCAGCTTCAGACAGGGAACGAACAATGAGCAGTTCTTC CASSFRQGTNNEQFF - TRBD1 TRBV5-1 15 TRBJ2-1
TGTGCCAGCAGCCAATTACTAGTCACCGGGGAGCTGTTTTTT CASSQLLVTGELFF - - TRBV4-2 14 TRBJ2-2
TGTGCCAGCAGTTTAGGTCGCGGGGACACCATATATTTT CASSLGRGDTIYF - - TRBV28 13 TRBJ1-3
TGTACCAGCAGCCTCGAAGGGGGACGGATCCAAGAGACCCAGTACTTC CTSSLEGGRIQETQYF - - TRBV4-2 16 TRBJ2-5
TGTGCCAGCAGCGCAGAACAGGGTTACAATGAGCAGTTCTTC CASSAEQGYNEQFF many - TRBV9 14 TRBJ2-1
TGTGCCACCCAAGACAGGGTTGGCAATCAGCCCCAGCATTTT CATQDRVGNQPQHF - TRBD1 TRBV15 14 TRBJ1-5
TGTGCCAGCAGTTTAAGTCGCGGGGGGGCGAATGAGCAGTACTTC CASSLSRGGANEQYF - TRBD2 TRBV28 15 TRBJ2-5
TGTGCCAGCAGTTCCAGGGGGCTCAATCAGCCCCAGCATTTT CASSSRGLNQPQHF few TRBD1 TRBV12-3/TRBV12-4 14 TRBJ1-5
TGCGCCAGCAGCCAAGAGGGGAGGAGCGGAACTAATGAAAAACTGTTTTTT CASSQEGRSGTNEKLFF - - TRBV4-1 17 TRBJ1-4
TGCGCCAGCAGCCTCGATGGAACAGGGGGCGGTGAAAAACTGTTTTTT CASSLDGTGGGEKLFF - TRBD1 TRBV5-1 16 TRBJ1-4
TGTGCCAGCAGTCTCAGTGGGGGACCCGTGCAAGAGACCCAGTACTTC CASSLSGGPVQETQYF - - TRBV6-6 16 TRBJ2-5
TGCGCCAGCAGCCAAGATCGATCAGGGGGAGTCGCCGGGGAGCTGTTTTTT CASSQDRSGGVAGELFF - TRBD1 TRBV4-1 17 TRBJ2-2
TGTGCCAGCAACCGTCCGGGGGGACAACTGAACACTGAAGCTTTCTTT CASNRPGGQLNTEAFF - - TRBV12-3/TRBV12-4 16 TRBJ1-1
TGTGCCACCAGCAGAGATCAGGGCAGGGAAGGCGGCTACACCTTC CATSRDQGREGGYTF - - TRBV15 15 TRBJ1-2
TGCAGCGTCAAAACAGGGGATGGTACTGAAGCTTTCTTT CSVKTGDGTEAFF few TRBD1 TRBV29-1 13 TRBJ1-1
TGCGCCAGCAGCCAAGAATCCGTCACAGGCACAGATACGCAGTATTTT CASSQESVTGTDTQYF few - TRBV4-1 16 TRBJ2-3
TGTGCCAGCAGCTATACCATGAACACTGAAGCTTTCTTT CASSYTMNTEAFF few - TRBV5-6 13 TRBJ1-1
TGCAGTGCTAGAATAGGCAACTATGGCTACACCTTC CSARIGNYGYTF - - TRBV20-1 12 TRBJ1-2
TGTGCCATCAGTGAGTCGGAATACGGGTACGATACGCAGTATTTT CAISESEYGYDTQYF many - TRBV10-3 15 TRBJ2-3
TGTGCCAGCAGTTACTCGCAACACCCGAAGGAAGCTTTCTTT CASSYSQHPKEAFF - - TRBV6-5 14 TRBJ1-1